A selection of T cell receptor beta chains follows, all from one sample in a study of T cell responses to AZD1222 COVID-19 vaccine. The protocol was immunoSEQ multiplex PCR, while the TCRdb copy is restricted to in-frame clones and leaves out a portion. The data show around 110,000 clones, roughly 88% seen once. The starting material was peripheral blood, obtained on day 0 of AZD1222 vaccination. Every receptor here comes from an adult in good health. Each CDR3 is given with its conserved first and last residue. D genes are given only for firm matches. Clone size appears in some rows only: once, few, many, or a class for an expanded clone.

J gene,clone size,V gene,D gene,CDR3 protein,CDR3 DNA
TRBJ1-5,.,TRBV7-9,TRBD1,CASSLEGQGDQPQHF,TGTGCCAGCAGCTTAGAGGGACAGGGCGACCAGCCCCAGCATTTT
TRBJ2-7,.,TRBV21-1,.,CASSKGGQGSYEQYF,TGTGCCAGCAGCAAAGGGGGACAGGGATCCTACGAGCAGTACTTC
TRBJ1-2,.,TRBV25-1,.,CASSDLSEGYGYTF,TGTGCCAGCAGTGATTTGAGTGAAGGTTATGGCTACACCTTC
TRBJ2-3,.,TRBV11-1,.,CASSRNTDTQYF,TGTGCCAGCAGCCGCAATACAGATACGCAGTATTTT
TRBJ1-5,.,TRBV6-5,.,CASRRTERGAPQHF,TGTGCCAGCAGACGGACCGAGCGCGGTGCGCCCCAGCATTTT
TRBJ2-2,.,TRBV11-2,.,CASSPSRGGELFF,TGTGCCAGCAGCCCTTCGAGAGGGGGGGAGCTGTTTTTT
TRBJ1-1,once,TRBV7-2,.,CASSLARGGRSEAFF,TGTGCCAGCAGCTTAGCGCGCGGGGGGCGGAGTGAAGCTTTCTTT
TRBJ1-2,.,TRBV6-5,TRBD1,CASSRLTGAPYGYTF,TGTGCCAGCAGTCGCTTAACAGGGGCGCCCTATGGCTACACCTTC
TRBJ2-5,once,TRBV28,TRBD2,CASSSASGGQETQYF,TGTGCCAGCAGTTCGGCTAGCGGGGGGCAAGAGACCCAGTACTTC
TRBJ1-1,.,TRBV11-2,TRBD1,CASSSKHLQGARNTEAFF,TGTGCCAGCAGCTCCAAACATTTACAGGGGGCTAGGAACACTGAAGCTTTCTTT
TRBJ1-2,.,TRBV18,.,CASSPPANRRYGYTF,TGTGCCAGCTCACCACCGGCGAACAGGCGATATGGCTACACCTTC
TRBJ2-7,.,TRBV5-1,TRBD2,CASSFTRGLAGDEQYF,TGCGCCAGCAGCTTTACAAGGGGACTAGCGGGAGACGAGCAGTACTTC
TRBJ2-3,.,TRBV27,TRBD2,CASSSPSGAGGITDTQYF,TGTGCCAGCAGTTCCCCCTCGGGGGCGGGGGGCATCACAGATACGCAGTATTTT
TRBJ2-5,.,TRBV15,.,CATSTRGTQYF,TGTGCCACCAGCACTAGAGGGACCCAGTACTTC
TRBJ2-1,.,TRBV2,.,CASSDYREPTYNEQFF,TGTGCCAGCAGTGATTACCGGGAGCCGACTTACAATGAGCAGTTCTTC
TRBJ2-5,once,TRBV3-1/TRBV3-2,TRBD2,CASSPVREAQETQYF,TGTGCCAGCAGCCCTGTGCGGGAGGCCCAAGAGACCCAGTACTTC
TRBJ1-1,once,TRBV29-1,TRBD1,CSVVPGQGGSYTEAFF,TGCAGCGTTGTGCCGGGACAGGGTGGTTCGTACACTGAAGCTTTCTTT
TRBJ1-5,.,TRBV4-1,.,CASSQDRHQPQHF,TGCGCCAGCAGCCAAGATCGGCATCAGCCCCAGCATTTT
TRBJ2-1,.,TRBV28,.,CASSSPPGNEQFF,TGTGCCAGCAGTTCTCCTCCAGGGAATGAGCAGTTCTTC
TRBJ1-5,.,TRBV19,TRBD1,CASSTGQLGNQPQHF,TGTGCCAGTAGTACGGGACAGTTAGGGAATCAGCCCCAGCATTTT
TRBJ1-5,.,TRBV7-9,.,CASSAGGEGLGPQHF,TGTGCCAGCAGCGCCGGAGGTGAGGGCTTAGGACCCCAGCATTTT
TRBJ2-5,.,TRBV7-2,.,CASSSTGNQETQYF,TGTGCCAGCAGCTCAACAGGGAACCAAGAGACCCAGTACTTC
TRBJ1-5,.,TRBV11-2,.,CASSITWGNQPQHF,TGTGCCAGCAGCATTACCTGGGGCAATCAGCCCCAGCATTTT
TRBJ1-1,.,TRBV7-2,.,CASSSDSRGEAFF,TGTGCCAGCAGCTCAGACAGCAGGGGTGAAGCTTTCTTT
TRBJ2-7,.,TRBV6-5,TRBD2,CASSSASGTSGYEQYF,TGTGCCAGCAGTTCGGCCAGTGGGACTAGCGGCTACGAGCAGTACTTC
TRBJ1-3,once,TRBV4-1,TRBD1,CASSQGTGAGNTIYF,TGCGCCAGCAGCCAGGGGACAGGGGCTGGAAACACCATATATTTT
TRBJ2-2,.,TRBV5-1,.,CASSLAGQGATGELFF,TGCGCCAGCAGCTTGGCCGGGCAGGGCGCGACCGGGGAGCTGTTTTTT
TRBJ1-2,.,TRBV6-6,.,CASRTTGTENGYTF,TGTGCCAGCAGGACAACCGGGACGGAAAATGGCTACACCTTC
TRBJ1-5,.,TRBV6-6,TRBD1,CASSFRDRDSNQPQHF,TGTGCCAGCAGTTTCCGGGACAGGGATAGCAATCAGCCCCAGCATTTT
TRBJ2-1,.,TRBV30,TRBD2,CAWTSGGNEQFF,TGTGCCTGGACTAGCGGGGGTAATGAGCAGTTCTTC
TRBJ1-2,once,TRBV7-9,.,CASSSSGGTLSYGYTF,TGTGCCAGCAGCTCAAGTGGGGGGACTCTCAGTTATGGCTACACCTTC
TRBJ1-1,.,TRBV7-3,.,CASSLGHPGTEAFF,TGTGCCAGCAGCCTGGGACACCCGGGGACTGAAGCTTTCTTT
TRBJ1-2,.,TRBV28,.,CASSLPRGNNYGYTF,TGTGCCAGCAGTTTGCCCCGGGGCAATAACTATGGCTACACCTTC
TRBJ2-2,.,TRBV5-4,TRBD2,CASTTSGRITGELFF,TGTGCCAGCACCACTAGCGGGAGAATCACCGGGGAGCTGTTTTTT
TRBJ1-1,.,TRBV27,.,CASSPQQNTEAFF,TGTGCCAGCAGCCCACAACAGAACACTGAAGCTTTCTTT
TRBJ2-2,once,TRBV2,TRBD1,CASSVQGAAGELFF,TGTGCCAGCAGTGTTCAGGGGGCGGCCGGGGAGCTGTTTTTT
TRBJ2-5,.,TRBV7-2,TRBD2,CASSLGLTSGSSQETQYF,TGTGCCAGCAGCTTAGGGTTAACTAGCGGGAGTTCTCAAGAGACCCAGTACTTC
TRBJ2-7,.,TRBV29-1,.,CSVGVQGAQYF,TGCAGCGTTGGCGTCCAGGGTGCGCAGTACTTC
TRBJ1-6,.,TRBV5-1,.,CASSSSGSSYNSPLHF,TGCGCCAGCAGCAGCTCGGGGAGCTCCTATAATTCACCCCTCCACTTT
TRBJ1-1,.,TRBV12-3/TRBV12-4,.,CASSLQMNTEAFF,TGTGCCAGCAGTTTGCAGATGAACACTGAAGCTTTCTTT
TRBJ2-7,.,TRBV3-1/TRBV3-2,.,CASSQDMTASYEQYF,TGTGCCAGCAGCCAAGATATGACAGCTTCCTACGAGCAGTACTTC
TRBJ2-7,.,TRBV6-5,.,CASSYDGPYEQYF,TGTGCCAGCAGTTACGATGGCCCCTACGAGCAGTACTTC
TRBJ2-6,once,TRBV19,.,CASSTASGDGANVLTF,TGTGCCAGTAGTACGGCCTCGGGTGACGGGGCCAACGTCCTGACTTTC
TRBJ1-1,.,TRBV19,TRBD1,CASSGGDRSHTEAFF,TGTGCCAGTAGTGGGGGGGACAGGTCCCACACTGAAGCTTTCTTT